Presented here are 6 T cell receptor beta chains from one specimen sequenced in a study of patients and donors after allogeneic stem cell transplantation. TCRdb reprocessed the RT-PCR reads via MiXCR and lists one record per CDR3 protein. Among hundreds of thousands of distinct CDR3 sequences listed, over 30% were seen once. The sample consisted of blood, either unsorted or a sorted T cell fraction (not recorded which). The receptors here all came from a human donor who was either an allogeneic HSCT recipient or a stem cell or donor lymphocyte infusion donor (not recorded which). It is not recorded whose cells these are; they may come from a transplant donor.

This clonotype was observed a handful of times. The chain has TRBV4-1 and TRBJ1-2; D is unclear. Germline CDR1 reads MGHRA; CDR2 reads YSYEKL. CDR3 length: 17 residues. The ends were cut back, 4 bases at V and 2 bases at J, with 20 bases in the middle. The CDR3 DNA sequence: TGCGCCAGCAGCCCAAGGTCAATATCGGGGAACAACTATGGCTACACCTTC. This gives the protein CASSPRSISGNNYGYTF.

This rearrangement joins TRBV12-3 or TRBV12-4 to TRBJ2-5; either TRBD1 or TRBD2 may supply D (6 bases each). CDR3 length: 12 amino acids. Deletions cut 4 bases from V and 9 bases from J, with 12 bases between. CDR3 region: CASSSYREAQYF. The CDR3 bases are TGTGCCAGCAGTTCGTACAGGGAGGCCCAGTACTTC.

V usage is TRBV28 and J usage is TRBJ1-5; TRBD1 matches at 11 bases. CDR1 and CDR2 (germline): MDHEN, SYDVKM. V lost 5 bases and J lost 5; bases outside the gene matches: 5. This CDR3 is 15 amino acids long. CDR3 nucleotides: TGTGCCAGCAGTCCCCGGGGACAGGGGGATCAGCCCCAGCATTTT. Translating it yields CASSPRGQGDQPQHF.

This clonotype has only a few counts. J is TRBJ1-1 and V is TRBV10-3; possible D gene TRBD1, 6 bases. CDR3 length equals 17 residues. V lost 0 bases, J lost 0 bases, and 14 bases lay in between. The germline CDR1 and CDR2 sequences are ENHRY and SYGVKD. This CDR3 reads CAISESRAGVMNTEAFF. The CDR3 DNA sequence: TGTGCCATCAGTGAGTCGAGAGCAGGGGTCATGAACACTGAAGCTTTCTTT.

The chain joins TRBV5-5 to TRBJ2-4, with D tentatively TRBD1 (7 bases). The CDR3 runs 13 residues. The V end was cut by 3 bases, the J end by 8 bases, with 12 bases between. Per germline, CDR1 SGHKS and CDR2 YYEKEE (reference sequence). The CDR3 DNA is TGTGCCAGCAGCTACGACAGGGAGGACATTCAGTACTTC. Translation: CASSYDREDIQYF.

This clonotype appeared a few times. V is TRBV27 and J is TRBJ1-1; D uncertain. The CDR3 covers 13 residues. The germline CDR1 and CDR2 sequences are MNHEY and SMNVEV (reference sequence). Trimming stripped 3 bases from V and 5 bases from J, with 10 bases between. This CDR3 reads CASSFVLGTEAFF. The DNA of the CDR3 is TGTGCCAGCAGTTTCGTCCTGGGGACTGAAGCTTTCTTT.